This TCR beta chain was identified in a study of cytomegalovirus exposure and HLA in healthy donors. Whole-study results and caveats: The HLA-A and HLA-B alleles of most subjects were reportedly predicted accurately from TCR beta sequences. A later analysis showed HLA-associated TCR beta chains outstripping equally common others in clonal expansion. Versus the approximately 700-donor mean, an Asian-associated ancestry cluster reportedly showed fewer N-insertions in a later analysis.

The CDR3 is 15 amino acids. The germline V gene encodes CDR1 SGHRS and CDR2 YFSETQ. The V gene end was trimmed by 0 bases and the J gene end by 0 bases; junction bases not matched to a gene: 2. This clone appeared a few times. What it binds is not known. PCR primers comprised 60 Vbeta and 13 Jbeta primers. Using immunoSEQ multiplex PCR, the repertoire was profiled, and TCRdb retains in-frame clones only, with some absent. The data contain more than 150,000 clones, 65% to 85% of them singletons. The rearrangement links TRBV5-1 to TRBJ1-1; the match to TRBD1 covers 7 bases. The sample taken for sequencing was PBMCs. This receptor was identified in a man in his fifties or sixties in good health and CMV-seronegative. CDR3 region: CASSLEGTVNTEAFF. In nucleotides, the CDR3 is TGCGCCAGCAGCTTGGAGGGGACAGTGAACACTGAAGCTTTCTTT.